The 28 T cell receptor beta chains below all came from one sample that was sequenced in a study of blood T cells in healthy people across ages (dated by TCRdb to about 2015). Libraries came from 5' RACE. For sequencing, an Illumina HiSeq 2500 was employed. A second about 6 to 11 cycle PCR used a sample-barcoded 5' primer and a J-beta primer mix. TCRdb reran the public reads through fastp at Q25 and MiXCR, keeping productive beta chains. Rows are unified per CDR3 protein, each entry keeping the most common DNA and genes. For this sample there are about 1,500,000 distinct CDR3 sequences; under 30% appear just once. In total, the top ten clones hold about 7.7% of the sample. The sample comprised blood. Every receptor here comes from a young woman in good health.

This chain joins TRBV5-1 and TRBJ2-1; no reliable D call. The DNA end lines up better with TRBJ2-7; the J call may be wrong. Germline values: CDR1 SGHRS, CDR2 YFSETQ. The CDR3 spans 15 residues. For the CDR3, the DNA is TGCGCCAGCAGTGGCCAAGGGTCCTACTACAATGAGCAGTACTTC. It yields the protein CASSGQGSYYNEQYF.

The genes are TRBV21-1 and TRBJ2-6; the D call in the table, TRBD1, was not verified against the DNA. TRBV21-1 is recorded as a pseudogene. The CDR3 loop spans 17 amino acids. CDR3 bases: TGTGCCAGCAGCATCCCTGCTGGGGAAGCTGGGGCCAACGTCCTGACTTTC. Translating gives CASSIPAGEAGANVLTF.

The V call is TRBV12-3 or TRBV12-4, the J call TRBJ1-6; D ambiguous. The germline V and J ends were trimmed by 3 bases and 3 bases, with 6 bases remaining between them. This CDR3 spans 14 amino acids. CDR3 nucleotides: TGTGCCAGCAGTTTGCAGGACTATAATTCACCCCTCCACTTT. Its translation: CASSLQDYNSPLHF.

This clonotype has just a few counts. CDR3 in DNA: TGTGCCAGCAGCTTTCCAGGCGGGGAACCCAATTACAATGAGCAGTTCTTC. Residues: CASSFPGGEPNYNEQFF. The chain links TRBV7-9 to TRBJ2-1; possible D gene TRBD2, 6 bases. The CDR3 runs 17 residues. Between the trimmed V and J ends, which lost 3 bases and 4 bases, there was a span of 19 bases. Germline CDR1 is SEHNR and CDR2 is FQNEAQ (reference sequence).

This clonotype was seen a few times. The chain links TRBV7-3 to TRBJ2-1, with D perhaps TRBD1 (5 bases). The V end was cut by 1 base, the J end by 8 bases, with 12 bases between. This CDR3 has 14 residues. Per germline, CDR1 SGHTA and CDR2 FQGTGA. The CDR3 DNA is TGTGCCAGCAGCTTAATGCATCCGACAGATGAGCAGTTCTTC. It translates to CASSLMHPTDEQFF.

The chain employs TRBV12-3 or TRBV12-4 and TRBJ2-6, with 8 bases aligning to TRBD1. The CDR3 has 18 amino acids. The V gene end was trimmed by 5 bases and the J gene end by 4 bases; junction bases not matched to a gene: 13. The CDR3 coding sequence is TGTGCCAGCAGTCCCGGGACAGGATTTCTGTTGGGGGCCAACGTCCTGACTTTC. Translating gives CASSPGTGFLLGANVLTF.

Remarks on this clonotype: At one end the junction does not follow the germline gene, possibly because of a read error. The chain carries TRBV6-5 and TRBJ2-5, with TRBD1 as a possible D gene (6 bases). The end of the DNA is better explained by TRBJ2-7, so the J call may be wrong. The CDR3 contains 14 residues. Germline lookup yields CDR1 MNHEY and CDR2 SVGAGI. CDR3 sequence reads: CANSVGTLDYEQYF. CDR3 sequence (DNA): TGTGCCAACAGTGTCGGGACATTGGACTACGAGCAGTACTTC.

The chain joins TRBV11-2 to TRBJ1-4; 7 bases are shared with TRBD1. J lost 2 bases, V lost 4 bases, and 10 bases had no gene match. This CDR3 contains 17 residues. Germline V gene data show CDR1 as SGHAT and CDR2 as FQNNGV. The CDR3 DNA follows: TGTGCCAGCAGCTATTGGGGCCGACAGGGTACTAATGAAAAACTGTTTTTT. Residues: CASSYWGRQGTNEKLFF.

V is TRBV4-1 and J is TRBJ2-1; possibly TRBD2 for D (5 bases). The CDR3 runs 15 residues. Germline V gene data show CDR1 as MGHRA and CDR2 as YSYEKL. V was shortened by 0 bases and J by 2 bases, with 8 bases between the two germline ends. CDR3 loop: CASSQETNPYNEQFF. The CDR3 nucleotides read TGCGCCAGCAGCCAAGAGACTAACCCCTACAATGAGCAGTTCTTC.

The table lists this clonotype with a few counts. The chain has TRBV27 and TRBJ2-1; D is undetermined. The CDR3 has 13 amino acids. The V end was cut by 3 bases, the J end by 8 bases, with 11 bases between. Germline V gives CDR1 MNHEY, CDR2 SMNVEV (reference sequence). This CDR3 reads CASSFIVGDEQFF. CDR3 nucleotide sequence: TGTGCCAGCAGTTTCATAGTAGGTGATGAGCAGTTCTTC.

This chain connects TRBV6-5 to TRBJ1-4; D is possibly TRBD1 (6 bases). The V gene's germline CDR1 is MNHEY and CDR2 SVGAGI. Trimming cost V 0 bases and J 10 bases, with 15 bases left between them. This CDR3 is built from 15 residues. CDR3 sequence (DNA): TGTGCCAGCAGTTACTCCTCCAGGGGATTCGGAAAACTGTTTTTT. Translated, it gives CASSYSSRGFGKLFF.

The chain couples TRBV20-1 to TRBJ1-1; 7 nucleotides line up with TRBD1. This CDR3 spans 14 amino acids. Trimming removed 0 bases from V and 1 base from J; junction bases left unmatched: 2. CDR1 and CDR2 from the germline V gene are DFQATT and SNEGSKA (reference sequence). The CDR3 loop reads CSARDDRANTEAFF. The CDR3 coding sequence is TGCAGTGCTAGAGATGACAGGGCGAACACTGAAGCTTTCTTT.

This clonotype was detected only a few times. The V and J genes are TRBV20-1 and TRBJ2-3; 7 bases align to TRBD1. Trimming at V came to 2 bases and at J to 3 bases, leaving 5 bases not matched to a gene. This CDR3 contains 14 residues. Germline assignment: CDR1 DFQATT and CDR2 SNEGSKA (reference sequence). CDR3 DNA sequence: TGCAGTGCTAGACGAGGGGGCGGTACAGATACGCAGTATTTT. This gives the protein CSARRGGGTDTQYF.

This rearrangement joins TRBV11-2 to TRBJ1-5, with 9 bases fitting TRBD1. Germline lookup yields CDR1 SGHAT and CDR2 FQNNGV. The CDR3 covers 16 residues. The junction had 12 bases not matched to a gene; V was cut back by 5 bases and J by 7 bases. CDR3: CASSASGQGSKQPQHF. The CDR3 coding sequence is TGTGCCAGCAGCGCCTCGGGACAGGGTTCCAAACAGCCCCAGCATTTT.

For this clonotype: A much more abundant neighbour one base away suggests this may be a read error. The CDR3 does not close with the conserved phenylalanine or tryptophan, likely indicating a read error. The V call is TRBV12-3 or TRBV12-4, the J call TRBJ2-7, with a tentative D call TRBD1 (5 bases). Judging by the DNA end, TRBJ2-4 fits better; the J call may be wrong. This CDR3 spans 14 amino acids. CDR3 sequence reads: CASGLSSQGNIQYC. In DNA form, the CDR3 reads TGTGCCAGCGGGCTTAGTAGCCAGGGAAACATTCAGTACTGC.

This clonotype was counted at least ten times. The J gene is TRBJ2-6, the V gene TRBV2; D not certain. Germline CDR1 is SNHLY and CDR2 is FYNNEI. CDR3 length equals 14 residues. Trimming cost V 6 bases and J 0 bases, with 6 bases left between them. CDR3 in amino acids: CASRGTSGANVLTF. Written as DNA, the CDR3 is TGTGCCAGCAGGGGAACCTCTGGGGCCAACGTCCTGACTTTC. The full variable domain, with the rest looked up from reference TRBV2 and TRBJ2-6, is EPEVTQTPSHQVTQMGQEVILRCVPISNHLYFYWYRQILGQKVEFLVSFYNNEISEKSEIFDDQFSVERPDGSNFTLKIRSTKLEDSAMYFCASRGTSGANVLTFGAGSRLTVL.

About this clonotype: The junction departs from germline at one end; a sequencing error may be responsible. This chain uses TRBV3-1 with TRBJ2-4, with D uncertain. The DNA end favors TRBJ2-5, so the J call may be wrong. Germline V gives CDR1 LGHDT, CDR2 YNNKEL (reference sequence). The CDR3 length is 13 residues. The CDR3 nucleotides are TGTGTCAGCAGCCAAGACATGTGGGAGACCCAGTACTTC. Encoded protein: CVSSQDMWETQYF.

Regarding this clonotype: Just one base apart from a much larger clone, this may be a read error. V usage is TRBV6-5 and J usage is TRBJ1-2; 9 bases are shared with TRBD1. This CDR3 is built from 14 residues. CDR1 MNHEY and CDR2 SVGAGI come from the germline V gene. V lost 8 bases to trimming and J lost 4 bases; unmatched junction nucleotides: 8. The CDR3 protein is CASGIQGATYGYTF. As DNA, the CDR3 is TGTGCCAGCGGGATACAGGGGGCTACCTATGGCTACACCTTC.

The rearrangement joins TRBV12-3 or TRBV12-4 to TRBJ1-1, with D possibly being TRBD1 (6 bases). There are 15 residues in the CDR3. V was clipped by 3 bases and J by 5 bases, with 16 bases between them. CDR3 sequence (DNA): TGTGCCAGCAGTTTGGATGGGGACAAAGATACTGAAGCTTTCTTT. Its translation is CASSLDGDKDTEAFF.

Only one count was recorded for this clonotype. V gene TRBV12-3 or TRBV12-4 combines with J gene TRBJ2-1, with TRBD2 matching over 9 bases. This CDR3 region has 16 residues. The V segment lost 6 bases and the J segment 4 bases; nucleotides outside the gene matches: 10. The CDR3 sequence: CASSRESSGTYNEQFF. Here the CDR3 DNA reads TGTGCCAGCAGCCGAGAGTCTAGCGGGACGTACAATGAGCAGTTCTTC.

This clonotype showed up just a few times. The chain combines TRBV3-1 with TRBJ2-1; D gene ambiguous. The CDR3 has 11 amino acids. V lost 1 base and J lost 12, with 7 bases in between. Germline values: CDR1 LGHDT, CDR2 YNNKEL (reference sequence). The CDR3 here is CASSQGGRQFF. The CDR3 DNA reads TGTGCCAGCAGCCAAGGTGGACGGCAGTTCTTC.

This clonotype was observed at least ten times. This chain links TRBV4-1 with TRBJ2-3, with D possibly being TRBD2 (6 bases). The V gene lost 2 bases and the J gene lost 2 bases, with 17 bases spanning the gap. Germline loops: CDR1 MGHRA, CDR2 YSYEKL. The CDR3 contains 17 residues. In DNA, the CDR3 is TGCGCCAGCAGCCAAAGGGCTGGCGGGGCGGTCACAGATACGCAGTATTTT. Encoded protein: CASSQRAGGAVTDTQYF.

This clonotype turned up a few times. The CDR3 nucleotides are TGTGCCAGCAGTTTATATGGGGACAGCTCCTACAATGAGCAGTTCTTC. Translating it yields CASSLYGDSSYNEQFF. The rearrangement uses TRBV28 and TRBJ2-1, with TRBD1 identical over 7 bases. J gave up 0 bases and V 1 base, and 3 bases lay outside the gene matches. Germline V gene sequence: CDR1 MDHEN, CDR2 SYDVKM. This CDR3 has 16 amino acids.

This chain uses TRBV3-1 with TRBJ1-1; D is ambiguous. From germline, CDR1 is LGHDT and CDR2 YNNKEL (reference sequence). The V and J ends lost 0 bases and 4 bases respectively, with 15 bases between them. The CDR3 extends over 16 amino acids. Here the CDR3 reads CASSQDRSTWVTEAFF. The CDR3 nucleotides are TGTGCCAGCAGCCAAGATCGATCTACGTGGGTCACTGAAGCTTTCTTT. Using reference TRBV3-1 and TRBJ1-1 for the parts outside the CDR3, the full variable domain is DTAVSQTPKYLVTQMGNDKSIKCEQNLGHDTMYWYKQDSKKFLKIMFSYNNKELIINETVPNRFSPKSPDKAHLNLHINSLELGDSAVYFCASSQDRSTWVTEAFFGQGTRLTVV.

Of note for this clonotype: The junction does not match germline at one end; this may be a read error. The chain has TRBV29-1 and TRBJ1-2, with D uncertain. From germline, CDR1 is SQVTM and CDR2 ANQGSEA. CDR3 length: 12 amino acids. CDR3 sequence reads: CSVRIGLYDYTF. DNA of the CDR3: TGCAGCGTGCGGATTGGACTTTATGACTACACCTTC.

The chain recombines TRBV27 with TRBJ1-2, with TRBD1 as a possible D gene (6 bases). The ends were cut back, 0 bases at V and 6 bases at J, with 23 bases in the middle. Germline V lookup: CDR1 MNHEY, CDR2 SMNVEV (reference sequence). This CDR3 region has 18 residues. The CDR3 nucleotides read TGTGCCAGCAGTTTATCGATGGCCAGCGCGGGCAGGGGACATGGCTACACCTTC. Translating gives CASSLSMASAGRGHGYTF.

The rearrangement uses TRBV7-8 and TRBJ2-3, with 12 bases lining up with TRBD2. The CDR3 runs 15 residues. V shed 8 bases and J 4 bases; nucleotides not matched to a gene: 7. Germline-derived CDR1 and CDR2 are SGHVS and FQNEAQ. The CDR3 loop is CASGGLAGTADTQYF. DNA for the CDR3: TGTGCCAGCGGAGGACTAGCGGGGACGGCAGATACGCAGTATTTT.

V and J are TRBV30 and TRBJ1-2; D call uncertain. Germline-derived CDR1 and CDR2 are GTSNPN and SVGIG (reference sequence). CDR3 length: 12 amino acids. The V end was cut by 3 bases, the J end by 7 bases, with 12 bases between. The CDR3 spells CAWRISWGGYTF. CDR3 in DNA: TGTGCCTGGAGGATCAGTTGGGGTGGCTACACCTTC.